The 18 T cell receptor beta chains below were found in one sample sequenced in a study of blood T cell repertoires in COVID-19. Only in-frame clones appear in the TCRdb table, and some are missing; sequencing was by immunoSEQ multiplex PCR. The table shows 240,000 or so clones, with around 89% occurring only once. The sequencing sample was made of PBMCs or T cells enriched from blood (not recorded which). Receptors originate from a middle-aged man who had recovered from COVID-19.

The rearrangement uses TRBV19 and TRBJ2-3; D gene unclear. CDR3 size: 11 residues. V was pared by 3 bases and J by 6 bases, with 4 bases between. In germline, CDR1 is LNHDA, CDR2 SQIVND (reference sequence). The CDR3 sequence: CASSIRDTQYF. CDR3 coding DNA: TGTGCCAGTAGTATCCGGGATACGCAGTATTTT.

The chain carries TRBV7-9 and TRBJ2-7, with D maybe TRBD2 (6 bases). The CDR3 contains 15 residues. CDR1 and CDR2 (germline): SEHNR, FQNEAQ (reference sequence). Trimming pared 5 bases from V and 0 bases from J, leaving 14 bases between. The CDR3, as DNA: TGTGCCAGCAGCCCCGTGCGGGGCAGCTCCTACGAGCAGTACTTC. The encoded protein is CASSPVRGSSYEQYF. Combining the CDR3 with reference TRBV7-9 and TRBJ2-7 gives the whole variable domain DTGVSQNPRHKITKRGQNVTFRCDPISEHNRLYWYRQTLGQGPEFLTYFQNEAQLEKSRLLSDRFSAERPKGSFSTLEIQRTEQGDSAMYLCASSPVRGSSYEQYFGPGTRLTVT.

This clone appeared a single time. The V gene is TRBV18, the J gene TRBJ1-6, with 7 bases that match TRBD1. The CDR3 is 15 amino acids. Trimming took 3 bases from V and 4 from J; bases not matched to a gene: 3. The germline CDR1 and CDR2 sequences are KGHSH and LQKENI. CDR3 bases: TGTGCCAGCTCACCTTCGGGACAGTATAATTCACCCCTCCACTTT. Amino acid sequence: CASSPSGQYNSPLHF.

This chain joins TRBV9 and TRBJ1-4, with TRBD1 matching over 7 bases. V trimming: 4 bases; J trimming: 5 bases; junction bases outside the gene matches: 17. Germline-derived CDR1 and CDR2 are SGDLS and YYNGEE. The CDR3 has 18 amino acids. CDR3 region: CASSRISLGGQRNEKLFF. The DNA of the CDR3 is TGTGCCAGCAGCCGAATCTCACTCGGGGGACAGAGGAATGAAAAACTGTTTTTT.

The chain links TRBV5-1 to TRBJ2-5; D is unclear. Germline V gene data show CDR1 as SGHRS and CDR2 as YFSETQ. With 0 bases removed from V and 1 base from J, the gap between germline ends came to 7 bases. This CDR3 is built from 14 residues. CDR3 DNA: TGCGCCAGCAGCTTGGGCGGCCGCCAAGAGACCCAGTACTTC. Translated: CASSLGGRQETQYF. Variable domain in full (rest from reference TRBV5-1 and TRBJ2-5): KAGVTQTPRYLIKTRGQQVTLSCSPISGHRSVSWYQQTPGQGLQFLFEYFSETQRNKGNFPGRFSGRQFSNSRSEMNVSTLELGDSALYLCASSLGGRQETQYFGPGTRLLVL.

The V call is TRBV4-2, the J call TRBJ1-1; no reliable D call. The CDR3 is 11 residues long. Germline CDR1 LGHNA, CDR2 YNFKEQ. V was pared by 7 bases and J by 8 bases, with 11 bases between. In nucleotides, the CDR3 is TGTGCCAGCACCACAGCTATCGAAGCTTTCTTT. Translated, it gives CASTTAIEAFF.

J is TRBJ2-5 and V is TRBV7-3; TRBD2 might be the D (6 bases). The CDR3 spans 15 residues. V shed 1 base and J shed 2 bases, with 11 bases lying between them. Germline CDR1 reads SGHTA; CDR2 reads FQGTGA. CDR3 in DNA: TGTGCCAGCAGCTTAATGGTGGGGGGACAAGAGACCCAGTACTTC. It specifies CASSLMVGGQETQYF.

This clone was picked up a small number of times. The chain joins TRBV6-5 to TRBJ2-3; TRBD1 matches 10 bases. The germline gives CDR1 MNHEY, CDR2 SVGAGI. The length of the CDR3 is 15 residues. Unmatched junction bases numbered 1, after V lost 0 bases and J lost 4 bases. The CDR3 nucleotides read TGTGCCAGCAGTTACTCGACAGGGGGCGCAGATACGCAGTATTTT. Protein sequence: CASSYSTGGADTQYF.

The chain uses TRBV11-3 and TRBJ1-1; D is unclear. CDR3 length: 12 amino acids. CDR1 and CDR2 (germline): SGHNT, YENEEA. The V gene lost 3 bases and the J gene lost 11 bases, with 13 bases spanning the gap. This CDR3 reads CASSFLSTGAFF. CDR3 in DNA: TGTGCCAGCAGCTTCCTCTCAACCGGGGCTTTCTTT.

V and J are TRBV5-3 and TRBJ2-5; TRBD1 matches 9 bases. TRBV5-3 is an open reading frame, and its role is uncertain. Trimming removed 7 bases from V and 5 bases from J; junction bases left unmatched: 12. The CDR3 loop spans 15 amino acids. CDR3: CARGSSTGGWETQYF. Here the CDR3 DNA reads TGTGCCAGAGGGTCCTCAACAGGGGGCTGGGAGACCCAGTACTTC.

This clone was found many times. The rearrangement links TRBV4-2 to TRBJ1-2, with D uncertain. There are 14 residues in the CDR3. Trimming left V 3 bases short and J 8 bases short, with 16 bases between. Germline V gene sequence: CDR1 LGHNA, CDR2 YNFKEQ. As DNA, the CDR3 is TGTGCCAGCAGCCAGGATTACGGTTTGGGCGGCTACACCTTC. It is translated as CASSQDYGLGGYTF.

This chain uses TRBV7-3 with TRBJ2-5; no clear D gene. This CDR3 is 14 amino acids long. Germline CDR1 is SGHTA and CDR2 is FQGTGA. Trimming shortened V by 2 bases and J by 1 base, and 8 bases separated the two germline ends. This CDR3 is CASSLPGSQETQYF. CDR3 DNA sequence: TGTGCCAGCAGCTTACCAGGCTCCCAAGAGACCCAGTACTTC.

The chain recombines TRBV29-1 with TRBJ2-5; D gene uncertain. Trimming stripped 7 bases from V and 1 base from J, with 16 bases between. The CDR3 is 14 residues long. The germline V gene has CDR1 SQVTM and CDR2 ANQGSEA. The CDR3 DNA sequence: TGCAGCGCATCCCCGCGGCTAATCCAAGAGACCCAGTACTTC. Translating gives CSASPRLIQETQYF.

This chain connects TRBV25-1 to TRBJ1-2; D unclear. There are 14 residues in the CDR3. Per the germline V gene, CDR1 is MGHDK and CDR2 is SYGVNS. V lost 6 bases, J lost 8 bases, and 19 bases lay in between. This chain's CDR3 is CASSSTRQHYGYTF. CDR3 DNA sequence: TGTGCCAGCAGCAGTACTAGGCAGCATTACGGCTACACCTTC.

The rearrangement links TRBV13 to TRBJ2-3; 14 nucleotides agree with TRBD2. The CDR3 sequence is 16 residues long. Germline CDR1 and CDR2: PRHDT and FYEKMQ (reference sequence). J was trimmed by 1 base and V by 5 bases; bases with no gene match: 2. The CDR3 bases are TGTGCCAGCAGCGCGGGACTAGCGGGGGGCACAGATACGCAGTATTTT. Its translation is CASSAGLAGGTDTQYF.

The genes are TRBV5-6 and TRBJ2-3; D perhaps matches TRBD2 (5 bases). The ends were cut back, 4 bases at V and 11 bases at J, with 14 bases in the middle. Germline CDR1 SGHDT, CDR2 YYEEEE. This CDR3 contains 12 residues. This CDR3 is CASSPGGRVQYF. The CDR3 DNA reads TGTGCCAGCAGCCCTGGAGGTCGAGTGCAGTATTTT.

The chain is built from TRBV7-8 and TRBJ2-2; the D is unclear. Per germline, CDR1 SGHVS and CDR2 FQNEAQ. CDR3 size: 15 residues. Trimming shortened V by 1 base and J by 1 base, and 7 bases separated the two germline ends. The CDR3 here is CASSLVSQNTGELFF. CDR3 sequence (DNA): TGTGCCAGCAGCTTAGTTTCCCAGAACACCGGGGAGCTGTTTTTT.

This clone occurred once. V is TRBV24-1 and J is TRBJ1-1, with TRBD1 as a possible D gene (5 bases). Germline-derived CDR1 and CDR2 are KGHDR and SFDVKD. The V gene lost 1 base and the J gene lost 10 bases, with 12 bases spanning the gap. The CDR3 runs 13 residues. CDR3 residues: CATSDFSGTRAFF. In nucleotides, the CDR3 is TGTGCCACCAGTGATTTTTCCGGGACTCGAGCTTTCTTT.